This T cell receptor beta chain is drawn from a study of blood T cells in healthy people across ages. This clonotype has just a few counts. As yet, its antigen is unknown. A second PCR, run for about 7 to 11 cycles, used a sample-barcoded 5' primer plus a J-beta primer mix. TCRdb re-called the 5' RACE reads with MiXCR, one entry per CDR3 protein. The sample carries 1.5 million to 2 million distinct CDR3 sequences, around 35% recorded once. The CDR3 spans 14 residues. The V gene's germline CDR1 is MNHEY and CDR2 SMNVEV (reference sequence). Study results and caveats: TCR beta diversity per million T cells fell roughly linearly with age.

The chain joins TRBV27 to TRBJ2-4; D is uncertain. The end of the DNA aligns better with TRBJ2-7, so the J call may be wrong. The specimen sequenced was blood. The sequence was collected from a woman in her twenties or thirties in good health. CDR3 protein: CASSLSRSGYEQYF. The CDR3 DNA is TGTGCCAGCAGTTTATCCCGTAGTGGTTACGAGCAGTACTTC.